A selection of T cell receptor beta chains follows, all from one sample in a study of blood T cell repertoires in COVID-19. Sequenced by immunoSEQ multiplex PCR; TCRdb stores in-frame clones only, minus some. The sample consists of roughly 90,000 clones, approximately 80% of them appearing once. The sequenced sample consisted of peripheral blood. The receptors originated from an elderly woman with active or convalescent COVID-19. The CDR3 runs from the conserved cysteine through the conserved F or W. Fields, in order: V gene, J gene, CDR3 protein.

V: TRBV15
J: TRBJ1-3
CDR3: CATSDGQQGNTIYF

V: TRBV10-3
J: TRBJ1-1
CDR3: CASHGTGGTEAFF

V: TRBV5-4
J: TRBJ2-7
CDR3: CASSFRGSPYEQYF

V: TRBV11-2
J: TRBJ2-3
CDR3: CASSFDRGIATSTDTQYF

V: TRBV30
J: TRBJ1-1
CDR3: CAWSAPGEAFF

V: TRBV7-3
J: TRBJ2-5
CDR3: CASSLSEPAGTQYF

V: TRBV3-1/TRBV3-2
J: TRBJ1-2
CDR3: CASSSRTGNYGYTF

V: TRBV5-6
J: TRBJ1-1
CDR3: CASSLSRGNTEAFF

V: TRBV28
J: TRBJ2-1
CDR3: CASSYEREAYNEQFF

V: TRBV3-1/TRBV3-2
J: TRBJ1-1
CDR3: CATMGGGTEAFF

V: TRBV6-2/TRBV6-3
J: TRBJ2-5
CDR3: CASSYQRGDQETQYF

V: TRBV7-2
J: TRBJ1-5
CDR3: CASSSAGGGVSQPQHF

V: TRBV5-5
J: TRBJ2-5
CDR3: CASSLAAGTLQETQYF

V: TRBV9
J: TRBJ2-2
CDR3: CASSVASRINTGELFF

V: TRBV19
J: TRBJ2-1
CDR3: CASSSGLWAMDEQFF

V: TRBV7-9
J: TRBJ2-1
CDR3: CASSSQGFWEQFF

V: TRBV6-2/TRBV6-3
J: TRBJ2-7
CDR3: CASSSNRVTEQYF

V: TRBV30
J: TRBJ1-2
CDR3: CAWSVQYGYTF

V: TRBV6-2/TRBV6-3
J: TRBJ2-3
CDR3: CASSYVQGLGTDTQYF

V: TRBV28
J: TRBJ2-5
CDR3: CASSLLPPTGWEETQYF

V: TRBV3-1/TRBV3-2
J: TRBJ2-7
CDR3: CASSPPAGGSYEQYF

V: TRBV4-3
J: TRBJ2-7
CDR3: CASSQDWDTSYEQYF

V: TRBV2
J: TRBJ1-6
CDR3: CASSANLESPLHF

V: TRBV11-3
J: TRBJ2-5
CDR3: CASSSRTGGQETQYF

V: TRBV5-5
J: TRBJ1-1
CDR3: CASSRRDGTEAFF

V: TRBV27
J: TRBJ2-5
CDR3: CASSLSSLWASGRQETQYF

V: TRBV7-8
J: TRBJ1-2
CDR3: CASGAGQGIYGYTF

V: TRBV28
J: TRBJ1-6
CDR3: CASRDRDNSPLHF

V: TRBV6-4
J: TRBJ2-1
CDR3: CASSERGEQFF

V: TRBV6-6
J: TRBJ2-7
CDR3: CASSYGLNYEQYF

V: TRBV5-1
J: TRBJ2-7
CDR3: CASSPIAGVGLGEQYF

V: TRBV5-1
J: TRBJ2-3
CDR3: CASRQDLPTDTQYF

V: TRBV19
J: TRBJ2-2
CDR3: CASGTGYTGELFF

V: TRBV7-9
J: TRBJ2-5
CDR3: CASSLTSGSTKQETQYF

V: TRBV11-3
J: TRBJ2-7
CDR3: CASRNNRGYTYEQYF

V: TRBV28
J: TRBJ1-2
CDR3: CASSQSGANYGYTF

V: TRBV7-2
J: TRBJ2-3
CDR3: CASSFSPSATQYF

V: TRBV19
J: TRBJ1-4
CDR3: CASSSTGTTNEKLFF

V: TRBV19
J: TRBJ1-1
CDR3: CASSVDRANTEAFF

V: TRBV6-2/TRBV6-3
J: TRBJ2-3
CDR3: CASGLAGGSPDTQYF

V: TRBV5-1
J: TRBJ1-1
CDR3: CASSLAGVTEAFF

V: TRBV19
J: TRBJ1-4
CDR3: CASSISAGGHEKLFF

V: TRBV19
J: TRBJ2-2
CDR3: CASSTGPNTGELFF